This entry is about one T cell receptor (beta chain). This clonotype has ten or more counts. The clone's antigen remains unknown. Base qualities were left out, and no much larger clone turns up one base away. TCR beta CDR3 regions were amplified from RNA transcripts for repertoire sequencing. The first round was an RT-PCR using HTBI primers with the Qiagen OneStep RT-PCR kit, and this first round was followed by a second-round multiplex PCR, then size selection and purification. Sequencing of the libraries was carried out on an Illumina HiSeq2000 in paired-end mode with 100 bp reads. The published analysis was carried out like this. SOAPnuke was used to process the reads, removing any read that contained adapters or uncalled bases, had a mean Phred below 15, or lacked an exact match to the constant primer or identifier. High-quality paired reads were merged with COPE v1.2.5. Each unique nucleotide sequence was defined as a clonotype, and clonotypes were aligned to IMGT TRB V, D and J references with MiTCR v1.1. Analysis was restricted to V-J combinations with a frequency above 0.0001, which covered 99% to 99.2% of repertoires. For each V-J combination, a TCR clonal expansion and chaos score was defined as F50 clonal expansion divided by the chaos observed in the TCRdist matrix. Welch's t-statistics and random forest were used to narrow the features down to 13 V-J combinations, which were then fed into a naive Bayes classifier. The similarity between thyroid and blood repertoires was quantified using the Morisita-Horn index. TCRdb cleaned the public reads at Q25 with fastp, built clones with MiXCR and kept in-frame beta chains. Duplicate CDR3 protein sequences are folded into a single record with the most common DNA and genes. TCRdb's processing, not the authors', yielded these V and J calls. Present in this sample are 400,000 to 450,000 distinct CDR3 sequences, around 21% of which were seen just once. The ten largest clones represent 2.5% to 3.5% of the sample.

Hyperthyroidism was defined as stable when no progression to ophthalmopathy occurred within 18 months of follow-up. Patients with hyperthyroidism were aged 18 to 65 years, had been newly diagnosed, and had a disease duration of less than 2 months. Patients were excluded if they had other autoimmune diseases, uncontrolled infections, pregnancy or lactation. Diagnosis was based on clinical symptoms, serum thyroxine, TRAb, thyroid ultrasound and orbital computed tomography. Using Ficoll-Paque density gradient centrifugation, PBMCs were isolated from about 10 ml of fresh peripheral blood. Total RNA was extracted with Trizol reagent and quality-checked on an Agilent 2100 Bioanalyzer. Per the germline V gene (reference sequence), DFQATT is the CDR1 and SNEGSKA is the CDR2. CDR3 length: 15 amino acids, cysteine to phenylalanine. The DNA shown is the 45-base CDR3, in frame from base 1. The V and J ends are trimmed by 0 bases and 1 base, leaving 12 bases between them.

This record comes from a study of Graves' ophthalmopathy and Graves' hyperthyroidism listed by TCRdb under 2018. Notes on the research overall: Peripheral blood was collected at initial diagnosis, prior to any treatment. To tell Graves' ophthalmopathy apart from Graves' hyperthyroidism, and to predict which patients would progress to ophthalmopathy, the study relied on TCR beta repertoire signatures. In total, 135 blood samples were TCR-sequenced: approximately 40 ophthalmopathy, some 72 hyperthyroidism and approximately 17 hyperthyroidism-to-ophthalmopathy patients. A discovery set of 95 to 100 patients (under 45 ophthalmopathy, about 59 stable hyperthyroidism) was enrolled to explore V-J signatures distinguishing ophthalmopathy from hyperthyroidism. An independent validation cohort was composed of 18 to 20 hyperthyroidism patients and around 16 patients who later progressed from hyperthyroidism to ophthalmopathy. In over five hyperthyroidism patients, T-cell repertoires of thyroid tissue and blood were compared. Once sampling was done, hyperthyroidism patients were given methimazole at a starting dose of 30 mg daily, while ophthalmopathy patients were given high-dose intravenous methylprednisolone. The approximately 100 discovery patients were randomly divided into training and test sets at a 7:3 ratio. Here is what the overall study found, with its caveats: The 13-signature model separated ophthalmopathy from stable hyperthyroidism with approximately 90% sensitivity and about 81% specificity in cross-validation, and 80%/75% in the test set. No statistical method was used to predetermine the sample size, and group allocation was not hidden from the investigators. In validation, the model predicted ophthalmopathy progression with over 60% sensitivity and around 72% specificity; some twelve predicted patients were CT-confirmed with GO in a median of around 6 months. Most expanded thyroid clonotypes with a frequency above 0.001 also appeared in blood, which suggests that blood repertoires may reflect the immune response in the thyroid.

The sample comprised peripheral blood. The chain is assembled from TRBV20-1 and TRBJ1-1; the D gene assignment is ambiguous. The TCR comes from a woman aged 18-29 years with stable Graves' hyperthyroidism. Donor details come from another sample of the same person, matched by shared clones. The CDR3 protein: CSARDNRRGNTEAFF. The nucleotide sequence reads TGCAGTGCTAGAGACAACCGGCGGGGGAACACTGAAGCTTTCTTT.